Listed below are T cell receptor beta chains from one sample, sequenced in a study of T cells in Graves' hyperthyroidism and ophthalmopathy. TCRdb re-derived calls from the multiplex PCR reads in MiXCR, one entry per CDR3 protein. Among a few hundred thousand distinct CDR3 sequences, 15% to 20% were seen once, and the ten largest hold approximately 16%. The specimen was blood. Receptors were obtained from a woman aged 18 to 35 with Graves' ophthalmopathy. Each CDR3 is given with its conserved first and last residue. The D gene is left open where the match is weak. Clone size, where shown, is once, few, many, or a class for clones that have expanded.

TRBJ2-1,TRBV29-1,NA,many,CSVDPTRTYNEQFF,TGCAGCGTTGATCCGACTAGAACCTACAATGAGCAGTTCTTC
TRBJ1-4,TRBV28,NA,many,CATITDSSWAYEKLFF,TGTGCCACCATAACGGACAGTTCGTGGGCTTATGAAAAACTGTTTTTT
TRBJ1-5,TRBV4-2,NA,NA,CASSQDHPSGNQPQHF,TGTGCCAGCAGCCAAGATCACCCTTCGGGCAATCAGCCCCAGCATTTT
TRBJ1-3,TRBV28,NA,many,CASRRGPISGNTIYF,TGTGCCAGCAGAAGAGGACCGATCTCTGGAAACACCATATATTTT
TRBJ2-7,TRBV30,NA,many,CAWKRDYEQYF,TGTGCCTGGAAAAGGGACTACGAGCAGTACTTC
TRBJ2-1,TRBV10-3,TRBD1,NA,CAARRQGDHEQFF,TGTGCCGCCAGGCGACAGGGTGACCATGAGCAGTTCTTC
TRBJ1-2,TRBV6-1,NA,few,CASSEAPPQGYTF,TGTGCCAGCAGTGAAGCCCCCCCCCAGGGCTACACCTTC
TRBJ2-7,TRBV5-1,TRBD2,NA,CASSPRLAGVNEQYF,TGCGCCAGCAGCCCCCGACTAGCGGGAGTGAACGAGCAGTACTTC
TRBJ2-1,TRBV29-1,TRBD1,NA,CSGRTGGEGEQFF,TGCAGCGGACGGACAGGGGGCGAGGGTGAGCAGTTCTTC
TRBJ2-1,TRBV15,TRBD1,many,CATSRDTGGYNEQFF,TGTGCCACCAGCAGAGATACAGGGGGCTACAATGAGCAGTTCTTC
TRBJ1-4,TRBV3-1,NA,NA,CASSQGAREKLFF,TGTGCCAGCAGCCAGGGGGCGCGTGAAAAACTGTTTTTT
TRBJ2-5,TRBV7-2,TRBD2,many,CASSDTSGGGKTQYF,TGTGCCAGCAGCGATACTAGCGGGGGTGGGAAGACCCAGTACTTC
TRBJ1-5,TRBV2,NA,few,CASRDTNQPQHF,TGTGCCAGCAGGGACACCAATCAGCCCCAGCATTTT
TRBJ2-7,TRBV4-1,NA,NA,CASSQGFGGITYGQYF,TGCGCCAGCAGCCAAGGCTTCGGCGGGATTACCTACGGGCAGTACTTC
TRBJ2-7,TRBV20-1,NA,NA,CSALYGSEDEQYF,TGCAGTGCCCTATACGGGAGTGAGGACGAGCAGTACTTC
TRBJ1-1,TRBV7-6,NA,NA,CASSYGSDTEAFF,TGTGCCAGCAGCTACGGCAGCGACACTGAAGCTTTCTTT
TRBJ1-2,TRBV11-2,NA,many,CASRRGEGDYGYTF,TGTGCCAGCAGAAGAGGGGAGGGAGACTATGGCTACACCTTC
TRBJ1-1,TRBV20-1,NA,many,CSARAGAGLNTEAFF,TGCAGTGCTAGAGCCGGGGCAGGGTTGAACACTGAAGCTTTCTTT
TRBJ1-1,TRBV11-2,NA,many,CASSPWTLSNTEAFF,TGTGCCAGCAGCCCCTGGACCTTATCTAACACTGAAGCTTTCTTT
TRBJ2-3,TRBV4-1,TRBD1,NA,CASSHGTGGVGTDTQYF,TGCGCCAGCAGCCACGGGACAGGGGGGGTTGGCACAGATACGCAGTATTTT
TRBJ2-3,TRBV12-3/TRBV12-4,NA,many,CASSPLLESVGWGTDTQYF,TGTGCCAGCAGCCCACTACTAGAATCAGTTGGGTGGGGCACAGATACGCAGTATTTT
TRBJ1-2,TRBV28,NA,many,CASSPQGGGNYGYTF,TGTGCCAGCAGTCCCCAGGGCGGGGGAAACTATGGCTACACCTTC
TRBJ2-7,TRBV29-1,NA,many,CSVAEAAYEQYF,TGCAGCGTTGCGGAGGCGGCATACGAGCAGTACTTC
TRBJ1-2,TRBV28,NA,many,CASSLEGGDGYTF,TGTGCCAGCAGTTTAGAGGGGGGCGATGGCTACACCTTC
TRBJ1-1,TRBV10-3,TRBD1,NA,CAISESTSRGTEAFF,TGTGCCATCAGTGAGTCGACGAGCAGGGGGACTGAAGCTTTCTTT
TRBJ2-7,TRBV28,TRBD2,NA,CASSIWTSGLSYEQYF,TGTGCCAGCAGTATCTGGACTAGCGGGCTCTCCTACGAGCAGTACTTC
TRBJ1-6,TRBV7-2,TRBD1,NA,CASSLDRGGLSHNSPLHF,TGTGCCAGCAGCTTGGACAGGGGTGGTCTTTCACATAATTCACCCCTCCACTTT
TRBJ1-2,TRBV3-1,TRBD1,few,CASSQVMGGDRVNGYTF,TGTGCCAGCAGCCAAGTTATGGGAGGTGACAGGGTGAATGGCTACACCTTC
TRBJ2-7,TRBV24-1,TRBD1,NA,CATSDTGGNDEQYF,TGTGCCACCAGTGACACAGGGGGCAACGACGAGCAGTACTTC
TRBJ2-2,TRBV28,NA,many,CASSLTPWTDANTGELFF,TGTGCCAGCAGTTTAACCCCCTGGACAGACGCGAACACCGGGGAGCTGTTTTTT
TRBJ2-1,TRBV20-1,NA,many,CSARGLSSYNEQFF,TGCAGTGCTAGAGGTCTCAGCTCCTACAATGAGCAGTTCTTC
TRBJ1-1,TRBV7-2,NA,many,CASSLLRWLLPEAFF,TGTGCCAGCAGCTTACTGCGGTGGCTGCTGCCTGAAGCTTTCTTT
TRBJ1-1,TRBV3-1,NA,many,CASSQGSRTEAFF,TGTGCCAGCAGCCAAGGATCTCGCACTGAAGCTTTCTTT
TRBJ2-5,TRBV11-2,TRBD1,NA,CASSMGQGSQETQYF,TGTGCCAGCAGCATGGGACAGGGGTCTCAAGAGACCCAGTACTTC
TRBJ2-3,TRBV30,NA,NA,CAWSVEGSRTDTQYF,TGTGCCTGGAGTGTAGAGGGGAGTAGGACAGATACGCAGTATTTT